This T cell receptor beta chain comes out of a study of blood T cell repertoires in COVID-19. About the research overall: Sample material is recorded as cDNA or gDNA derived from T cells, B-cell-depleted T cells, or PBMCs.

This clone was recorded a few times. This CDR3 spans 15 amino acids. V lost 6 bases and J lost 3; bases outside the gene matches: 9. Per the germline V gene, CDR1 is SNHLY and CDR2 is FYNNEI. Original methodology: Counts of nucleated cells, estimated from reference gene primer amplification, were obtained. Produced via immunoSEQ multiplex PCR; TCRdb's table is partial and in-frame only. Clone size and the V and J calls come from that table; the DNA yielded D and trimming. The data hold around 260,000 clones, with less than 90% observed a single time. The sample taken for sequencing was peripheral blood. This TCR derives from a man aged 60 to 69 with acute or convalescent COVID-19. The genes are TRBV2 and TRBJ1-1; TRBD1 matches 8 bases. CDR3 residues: CASSPRGLWDTEAFF. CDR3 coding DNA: TGTGCCAGCAGCCCCAGGGGGCTCTGGGACACTGAAGCTTTCTTT.